This is a list of T cell receptor beta chains from one sample in a study of blood T cell repertoires in COVID-19. The data were produced by immunoSEQ multiplex PCR, yet TCRdb's version contains in-frame clones alone and is incomplete. The sample shows hundreds of thousands of clones, approximately 86% of them seen only once. The sequenced sample consisted of peripheral blood. Every receptor here comes from a woman in her 70s with COVID-19, enrolled during active disease. Both conserved end residues are part of each CDR3. D genes are given only for firm matches. Expanded clones get a size class; other rows say once, few or many, or leave the size out.

j_call clone_size v_call d_call cdr3_aa cdr3_nt
TRBJ2-5 . TRBV5-1 . CASSFGAGLRQETQYF TGCGCCAGCAGCTTTGGAGCAGGGTTGAGGCAAGAGACCCAGTACTTC
TRBJ1-2 . TRBV19 . CASTLGLTNYGYTF TGTGCCAGTACCCTCGGACTCACGAACTATGGCTACACCTTC
TRBJ1-4 . TRBV5-1 . CASSDRGDHEKLFF TGCGCCAGCAGCGACCGGGGGGATCATGAAAAACTGTTTTTT
TRBJ2-3 . TRBV19 . CASSPGQTSTDTQYF TGTGCCAGTAGTCCAGGACAGACCTCCACAGATACGCAGTATTTT
TRBJ2-7 . TRBV5-6 TRBD1 CASSLQPGQGSYEQYF TGTGCCAGCAGCTTGCAACCGGGACAGGGCTCCTACGAGCAGTACTTC
TRBJ1-2 few TRBV6-4 TRBD1 CAVYRGAPYGYTF TGTGCCGTCTACAGGGGCGCACCCTATGGCTACACCTTC
TRBJ2-5 . TRBV19 TRBD2 CASRLSSSGRQETQYF TGTGCCAGTAGGCTAAGCTCTAGCGGTAGACAAGAGACCCAGTACTTC
TRBJ2-5 . TRBV5-8 TRBD2 CASSPQLAGGRKTQYF TGTGCCAGCAGCCCCCAGCTAGCGGGGGGGCGGAAGACCCAGTACTTC
TRBJ2-3 few TRBV7-9 TRBD2 CASRTSGGADTQYF TGTGCCAGCAGGACTAGCGGGGGGGCAGATACGCAGTATTTT
TRBJ2-5 once TRBV9 TRBD2 CASSVGSGGTTQYF TGTGCCAGCAGCGTGGGAAGCGGGGGTACGACCCAGTACTTC
TRBJ2-7 . TRBV6-2/TRBV6-3 . CASSYRGLVTHEQYF TGTGCCAGCAGTTATAGGGGTCTAGTTACCCACGAGCAGTACTTC
TRBJ2-5 . TRBV15 TRBD2 CATSRDILRGSQETQYF TGTGCCACCAGCAGAGATATATTGCGGGGGAGCCAAGAGACCCAGTACTTC
TRBJ1-4 . TRBV5-1 . CASSLVGATNEKLFF TGCGCCAGCAGCTTGGTAGGGGCAACTAATGAAAAACTGTTTTTT
TRBJ2-1 . TRBV4-1 TRBD2 CASSQVLLAGGPSYNEQFF TGCGCCAGCAGCCAAGTTCTTCTGGCGGGGGGGCCGTCCTACAATGAGCAGTTCTTC
TRBJ1-4 . TRBV2 TRBD1 CASSEGSGGEEKLFF TGTGCCAGCAGTGAAGGGTCAGGGGGAGAAGAAAAACTGTTTTTT
TRBJ2-1 . TRBV5-1 TRBD1 CASSLAGRGRDEQFF TGCGCCAGCAGCTTGGCCGGCAGGGGGCGGGATGAGCAGTTCTTC
TRBJ2-1 . TRBV12-3/TRBV12-4 . CATRSSYNEQFF TGTGCCACCAGGAGCTCCTACAATGAGCAGTTCTTC
TRBJ2-3 once TRBV29-1 TRBD1 CSPIIGTGWDTQYF TGCAGCCCGATCATAGGGACAGGGTGGGATACGCAGTATTTT
TRBJ2-7 . TRBV7-8 TRBD1 CASTYRGDYEQYF TGTGCCAGCACCTACAGGGGGGACTACGAGCAGTACTTC
TRBJ1-2 . TRBV7-2 TRBD1 CASSIQGANYGYTF TGTGCCAGCAGCATTCAGGGGGCAAACTATGGCTACACCTTC
TRBJ2-7 once TRBV5-1 TRBD1 CASSFGQGNYEQYF TGCGCCAGCAGCTTCGGACAGGGGAACTACGAGCAGTACTTC
TRBJ1-2 . TRBV19 TRBD1 CASSDPGGTLYGYTF TGTGCCAGTAGTGACCCAGGGGGGACCCTCTATGGCTACACCTTC
TRBJ2-6 once TRBV19 TRBD1 CASSVTGVGANVLTF TGTGCCAGTAGTGTGACAGGGGTTGGGGCCAACGTCCTGACTTTC
TRBJ1-3 . TRBV5-1 . CASSVEGPERGNTIYF TGCGCCAGCAGCGTTGAGGGCCCTGAAAGGGGAAACACCATATATTTT
TRBJ1-1 . TRBV29-1 . CSVAGVLNTEAFF TGCAGCGTTGCCGGTGTTTTGAACACTGAAGCTTTCTTT
TRBJ2-7 . TRBV12-5 . CASGQPDIYEQYF TGTGCTAGTGGTCAGCCCGACATCTACGAGCAGTACTTC
TRBJ1-5 . TRBV28 . CATTGFNSNQPQHF TGTGCCACTACAGGGTTTAATAGCAATCAGCCCCAGCATTTT
TRBJ1-1 . TRBV5-1 . CASSLIAGTEAFF TGCGCCAGCAGCTTGATAGCTGGCACTGAAGCTTTCTTT
TRBJ1-2 . TRBV12-3/TRBV12-4 . CASSLSAGYGYTF TGTGCCAGCAGTTTGTCGGCAGGCTATGGCTACACCTTC
TRBJ2-5 . TRBV5-1 . CASRVVQETQYF TGCGCCAGCAGAGTAGTCCAAGAGACCCAGTACTTC
TRBJ1-1 . TRBV18 . CASSPSGRNTEAFF TGTGCCAGCTCACCAAGCGGCCGGAACACTGAAGCTTTCTTT
TRBJ1-2 . TRBV7-9 . CASSSLPGEGLSYGYTF TGTGCCAGCAGCTCCCTCCCGGGGGAGGGCCTCTCCTATGGCTACACCTTC
TRBJ2-3 . TRBV5-1 TRBD2 CASSSGTSGGAIDTQYF TGCGCCAGCAGCTCCGGGACTAGCGGGGGGGCCATAGATACGCAGTATTTT
TRBJ1-5 . TRBV27 TRBD1 CASADRVKGQPQHF TGTGCCAGCGCTGACAGGGTTAAGGGTCAGCCCCAGCATTTT
TRBJ2-2 few TRBV5-6 . CASRLIRRGLNTGELFF TGTGCCAGCAGGTTGATCCGGCGGGGGCTTAACACCGGGGAGCTGTTTTTT
TRBJ2-3 . TRBV18 . CASSPTPTGDTQYF TGTGCCAGCTCACCAACTCCGACGGGGGATACGCAGTATTTT
TRBJ1-5 . TRBV15 . CATSGLGNQPQHF TGTGCCACCTCCGGACTGGGCAATCAGCCCCAGCATTTT
TRBJ2-3 few TRBV19 TRBD1 CASSKRQGAPDTQYF TGTGCCAGTAGTAAAAGACAGGGGGCCCCAGATACGCAGTATTTT
TRBJ2-1 . TRBV7-2 . CASSSSSYNEQFF TGTGCCAGCAGCTCGAGCTCCTACAATGAGCAGTTCTTC
TRBJ2-3 . TRBV29-1 TRBD2 CSVVAGGTDTQYF TGCAGCGTTGTAGCGGGGGGCACAGATACGCAGTATTTT
TRBJ1-5 . TRBV3-1/TRBV3-2 . CASSQGGSGIGNQPQHF TGTGCCAGCAGCCAAGGTGGATCAGGGATTGGCAATCAGCCCCAGCATTTT
TRBJ1-6 few TRBV10-3 TRBD1 CAISGQGGDSPLHF TGTGCCATCAGTGGTCAGGGGGGTGATTCACCCCTCCACTTT
TRBJ2-7 . TRBV19 . CASSFTGSYEQYF TGTGCCAGTAGTTTCACAGGGTCCTACGAGCAGTACTTC
TRBJ1-5 . TRBV15 . CATSSPGGQPQHF TGTGCCACCAGCTCCCCGGGGGGTCAGCCCCAGCATTTT
TRBJ1-4 . TRBV6-1 . CASSETEKLFF TGTGCCAGCAGTGAGACGGAGAAACTGTTTTTT
TRBJ1-6 . TRBV5-1 TRBD1 CASSPGARGSESPLHF TGCGCCAGCAGCCCCGGCGCCAGGGGGAGTGAATCACCCCTCCACTTT
TRBJ1-3 . TRBV7-2 . CASSLGEGGRDTIYF TGTGCCAGCAGCTTAGGGGAAGGCGGGAGGGACACCATATATTTT
TRBJ2-7 . TRBV19 TRBD1 CASRSSGTGPYEQYF TGTGCCAGTAGATCGTCCGGGACAGGGCCCTACGAGCAGTACTTC
TRBJ1-1 . TRBV19 TRBD1 CASNQGVDTEAFF TGTGCCAGTAACCAGGGGGTGGACACTGAAGCTTTCTTT
TRBJ1-5 . TRBV6-2/TRBV6-3 TRBD1 CASSYSKGAGNQPQHF TGTGCCAGCAGTTACTCGAAGGGGGCAGGCAATCAGCCCCAGCATTTT